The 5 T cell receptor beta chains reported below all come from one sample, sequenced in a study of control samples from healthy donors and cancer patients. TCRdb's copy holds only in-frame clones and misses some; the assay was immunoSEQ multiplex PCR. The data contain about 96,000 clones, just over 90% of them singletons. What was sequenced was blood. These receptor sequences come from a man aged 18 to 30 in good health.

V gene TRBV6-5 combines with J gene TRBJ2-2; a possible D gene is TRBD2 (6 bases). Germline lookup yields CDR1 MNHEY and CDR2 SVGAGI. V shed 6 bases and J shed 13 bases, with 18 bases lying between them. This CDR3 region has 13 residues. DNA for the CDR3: TGTGCCAGCAGCCCCACACTCCGGGGAGGGCTGTTTTTT. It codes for CASSPTLRGGLFF.

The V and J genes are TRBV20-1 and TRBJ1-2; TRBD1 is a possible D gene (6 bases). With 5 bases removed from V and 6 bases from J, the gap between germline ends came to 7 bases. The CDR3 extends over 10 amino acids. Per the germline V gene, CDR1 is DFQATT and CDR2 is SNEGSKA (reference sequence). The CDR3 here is CSAPGDGYTF. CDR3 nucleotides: TGCAGTGCTCCAGGGGATGGCTACACCTTC.

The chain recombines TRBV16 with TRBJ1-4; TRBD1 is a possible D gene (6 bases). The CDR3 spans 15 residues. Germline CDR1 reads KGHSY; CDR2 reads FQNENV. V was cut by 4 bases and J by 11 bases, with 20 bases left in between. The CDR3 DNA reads TGTGCCAGCAGCCCCCGGGACATCGAATTTGGCAAACTGTTTTTT. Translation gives CASSPRDIEFGKLFF.

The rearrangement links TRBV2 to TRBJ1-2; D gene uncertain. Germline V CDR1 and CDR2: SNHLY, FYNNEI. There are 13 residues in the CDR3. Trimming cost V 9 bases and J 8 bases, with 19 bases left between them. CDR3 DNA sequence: TGTGCCAGATCCGCAGGACCCAATGGAGGCTACACCTTC. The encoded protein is CARSAGPNGGYTF.

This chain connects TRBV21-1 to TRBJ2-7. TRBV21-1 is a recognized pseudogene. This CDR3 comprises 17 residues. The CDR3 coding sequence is TGTGCCAGCAGCAAAGTGGCAGGGGAGGCCCTCTCCTACGAGCAGTACTTC. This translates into CASSKVAGEALSYEQYF.